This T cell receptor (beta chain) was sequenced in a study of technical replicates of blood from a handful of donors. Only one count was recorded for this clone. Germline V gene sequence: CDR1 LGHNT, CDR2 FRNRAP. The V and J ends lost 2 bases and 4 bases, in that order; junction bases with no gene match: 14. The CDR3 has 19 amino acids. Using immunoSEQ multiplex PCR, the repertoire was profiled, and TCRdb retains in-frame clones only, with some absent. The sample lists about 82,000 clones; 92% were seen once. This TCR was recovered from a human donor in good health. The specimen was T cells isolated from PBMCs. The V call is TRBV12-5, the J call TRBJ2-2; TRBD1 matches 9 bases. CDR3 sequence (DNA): TGTGCTAGTGGTTTGCACCAGACGGGACAGGGATCAGTCACCGGGGAGCTGTTTTTT. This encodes CASGLHQTGQGSVTGELFF.